This entry concerns a single TCR beta chain. Its target is unknown. The library protocol tagged individual cDNA molecules with unique molecular identifiers. MiXCR, run by TCRdb on the 5' RACE reads, gives a single entry per CDR3 protein. The sample consists of about 44,000 distinct CDR3 sequences, around 6% of them appearing once. The source of the sample is a study of early T cells in non-severe SARS-CoV-2 infection. Study as a whole: Unsorted whole-blood RNA was sequenced in bulk, leaving chains unpaired.

Study-wide results and limits: Anti-spike CD8 specificities were favored by VDJdb matching, whose results missed private and CD4 specificities.

V trimming: 1 base; J trimming: 10 bases; junction bases outside the gene matches: 7. Looked up from germline, CDR1 is SGHAT and CDR2 is FQNNGV. The CDR3 runs 14 residues. This TCR derives from an adult who was a healthcare worker with PCR-confirmed SARS-CoV-2 infection or an uninfected control (not recorded which). The J gene is TRBJ2-4, the V gene TRBV11-2; 7 nucleotides match TRBD2. Sample: whole blood. The chain's CDR3 is CASSLGDAGLIQYF. The CDR3 DNA is TGTGCCAGCAGCTTAGGAGACGCGGGACTAATTCAGTACTTC.